This record looks at one T cell receptor beta chain sequence and its context. The data belong to a study of cytomegalovirus exposure and HLA in healthy donors. The PCR was carried out with 60 Vbeta primers and 13 Jbeta primers. The method was immunoSEQ multiplex PCR; TCRdb's version includes in-frame clones alone and lacks a portion of them. The repertoire has about 140,000 clones, around 80% of them found once; the top ten carry over 1%. Between the trimmed V and J ends, which lost 8 bases and 4 bases, there was a span of 12 bases. Germline V gives CDR1 MGHDK, CDR2 SYGVNS. The CDR3 is made up of 12 amino acids.

What was sequenced was PBMCs. This sequence was found in a male donor in good health and CMV-seropositive. The V gene is TRBV25-1, the J gene TRBJ2-7, with D perhaps TRBD1 (5 bases). CDR3 in amino acids: CASALQGYEQYF. Here the CDR3 DNA reads TGTGCCAGCGCCCTCCAGGGATACGAGCAGTACTTC.